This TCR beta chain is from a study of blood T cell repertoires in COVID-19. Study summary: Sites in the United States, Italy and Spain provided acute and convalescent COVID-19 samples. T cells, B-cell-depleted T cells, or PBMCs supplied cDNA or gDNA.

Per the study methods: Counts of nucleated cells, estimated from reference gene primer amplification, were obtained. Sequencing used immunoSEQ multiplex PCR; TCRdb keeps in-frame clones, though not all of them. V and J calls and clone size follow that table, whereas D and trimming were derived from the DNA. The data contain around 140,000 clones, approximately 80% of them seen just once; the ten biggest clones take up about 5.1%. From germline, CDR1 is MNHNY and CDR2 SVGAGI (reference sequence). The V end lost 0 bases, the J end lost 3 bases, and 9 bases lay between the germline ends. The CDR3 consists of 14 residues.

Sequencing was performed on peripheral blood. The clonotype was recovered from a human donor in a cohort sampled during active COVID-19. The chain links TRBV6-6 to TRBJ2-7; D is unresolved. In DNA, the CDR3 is TGTGCCAGCAGTTACTCGAGCCCGGGCTACGAGCAGTACTTC. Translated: CASSYSSPGYEQYF.